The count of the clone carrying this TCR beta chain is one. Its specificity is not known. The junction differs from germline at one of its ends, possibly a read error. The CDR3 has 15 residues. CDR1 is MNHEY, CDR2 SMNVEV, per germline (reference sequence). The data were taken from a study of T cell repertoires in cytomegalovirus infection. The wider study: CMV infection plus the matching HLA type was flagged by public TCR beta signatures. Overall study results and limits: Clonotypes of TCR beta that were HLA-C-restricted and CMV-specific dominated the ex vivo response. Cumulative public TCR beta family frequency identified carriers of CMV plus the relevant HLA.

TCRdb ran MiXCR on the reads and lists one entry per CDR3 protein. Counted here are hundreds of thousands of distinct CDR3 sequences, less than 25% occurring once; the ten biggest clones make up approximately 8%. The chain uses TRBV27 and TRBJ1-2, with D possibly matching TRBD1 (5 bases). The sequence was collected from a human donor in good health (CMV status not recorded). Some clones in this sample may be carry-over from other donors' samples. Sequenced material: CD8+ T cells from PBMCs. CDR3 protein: CANSLGSGTPDGYTF. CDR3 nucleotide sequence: TGTGCCAACAGTTTGGGTTCAGGGACCCCTGACGGCTACACCTTC.